This paragraph reports one T cell receptor (beta chain). This clonotype has a single count. It has no known antigen specificity. No base-level quality is on record; no much larger clone is a single base apart. A lone read gives weak evidence. These data belong to a study of T cell repertoires in cytomegalovirus infection (dated by TCRdb to between 2018 and 2021). Study-wide context: The HLA type of each donor mattered for the analysis, because public TCR beta signatures pointed to carriage of CMV infection along with the matching HLA type. Overall study results and their limits: The ex vivo response was dominated by HLA-C-restricted CMV-specific TCR beta clonotypes, which also provided the single most frequent clonotype in two of eight donors. Cumulative frequency of public TCR beta family members discriminated carriers of CMV infection plus the relevant HLA type in this cohort and an independent roughly 330-donor cohort.

For sequencing, an Illumina HiSeq 1500 was employed. The raw public reads went through TCRdb reprocessing: fastp at Q25, MiXCR clone calling, in-frame beta chains kept. One record per CDR3 amino acid sequence lists the most common genes and DNA. Here the sample has 200,000 to 300,000 distinct CDR3 sequences; approximately 9.1% occur a single time. The top ten clonotypes cover roughly 16% of the sample. CDR1 and CDR2 are read off the germline V gene (reference sequence) as LNHNV and YYDKDF. The CDR3 contains 14 residues, cysteine and phenylalanine counted. Only the CDR3 DNA is retained, 42 bases long and in frame from the first base. V is shortened by 3 bases, J by 5 bases, and the region joining them spans 11 bases.

The sequenced sample was PBMCs. The chain employs TRBV15 and TRBJ1-5, with the D gene call left open. This sequence originates from a human donor in good health (CMV status not recorded). Some clones in this sample may be carry-over from other donors' samples. The base sequence is TGTGCCACCAGCAGTCCGGGTCCTGATCAGCCCCAGCATTTT. This codes for CATSSPGPDQPQHF.